One sample yielded the 20 T cell receptor beta chains listed below, sequenced in a study of shared clonotypes between healthy human individuals. Using immunoSEQ multiplex PCR, the repertoire was profiled, and TCRdb retains in-frame clones only, with some absent. The table lists about 530,000 clones, around 96% of them singletons. The material sequenced was naive CD4+ T cells sorted from blood. The subset is: CD45RA+ positively selected. These receptors were taken from a woman aged 25-40 years in good health.

This clone has just a few counts. Other DNA sequences of this sample code for an identical CDR3. This sequence joins TRBV28 and TRBJ2-7; D may be TRBD1 (6 bases). In germline, CDR1 is MDHEN, CDR2 SYDVKM. Trimming pared 5 bases from V and 2 bases from J, leaving 10 bases between. The CDR3 loop spans 13 amino acids. CDR3 sequence reads: CASSGTPTYEQYF. The CDR3 DNA reads TGTGCCAGCAGTGGGACACCGACCTACGAGCAGTACTTC.

The table lists this clone with a count of one. The chain joins TRBV10-3 to TRBJ1-2, with 12 bases lining up with TRBD1. The CDR3 extends over 14 amino acids. Germline lookup yields CDR1 ENHRY and CDR2 SYGVKD. V trimming: 6 bases; J trimming: 7 bases; junction bases outside the gene matches: 6. The CDR3 DNA follows: TGTGCCATCAGGCCGGGACAGGGGGCGAGTGGCTACACCTTC. Protein product: CAIRPGQGASGYTF.

The chain is built from TRBV18 and TRBJ1-4, with a possible D match to TRBD1 (5 bases). The CDR3 spans 14 residues. Trimming took off 2 bases at V and 7 bases at J, with 11 bases between the two ends. The germline V gene encodes CDR1 KGHSH and CDR2 LQKENI. This CDR3 is CASSPNWGREKLFF. The CDR3 DNA reads TGTGCCAGCTCACCAAACTGGGGACGTGAAAAACTGTTTTTT.

The chain couples TRBV18 to TRBJ2-7; 7 nucleotides agree with TRBD1. V gave up 3 bases and J gave up 12 bases; unmatched junction bases: 11. The CDR3 sequence is 13 residues long. Germline loops: CDR1 KGHSH, CDR2 LQKENI. The CDR3 DNA is TGTGCCAGCTCACCTGGACAGGACCACCTACGGTACTTC. Encoded protein: CASSPGQDHLRYF. Complete variable domain (other parts from reference TRBV18 and TRBJ2-7): NAGVMQNPRHLVRRRGQEARLRCSPMKGHSHVYWYRQLPEEGLKFMVYLQKENIIDESGMPKERFSAEFPKEGPSILRIQQVVRGDSAAYFCASSPGQDHLRYFGPGTRLTVT.

The CDR3 DNA follows: TGTGCCTGGAGGCCAGGGCCGGGGTTTCGGACTGAAGCTTTCTTT. As protein: CAWRPGPGFRTEAFF. The chain carries TRBV30 and TRBJ1-1; tentative D call: TRBD1 (5 bases). CDR1 and CDR2 (germline): GTSNPN, SVGIG (reference sequence). The CDR3 contains 15 residues. V lost 3 bases and J lost 5, with 19 bases in between.

CDR3: CASSLVRGAGRFAGELFF. The CDR3 coding sequence is TGTGCCAGCAGCTTAGTACGGGGAGCCGGGCGTTTCGCCGGGGAGCTGTTTTTT. The chain uses TRBV7-2 and TRBJ2-2; perhaps TRBD2 as D (5 bases). The V gene lost 1 base and the J gene lost 6 bases, with 21 bases spanning the gap. CDR1 and CDR2 from the germline V gene are SGHTA and FQGNSA. The CDR3 covers 18 residues.

Written as DNA, the CDR3 is TGCGCCAGCAGCTTGGACAGGGGATTATCTTATGGCTACACCTTC. Translation gives CASSLDRGLSYGYTF. The chain combines TRBV5-1 with TRBJ1-2; 7 nucleotides match TRBD1. The CDR3 runs to 15 residues. V dropped 0 bases and J dropped 5; count of bases not matched to a gene: 7. Germline assignment: CDR1 SGHRS and CDR2 YFSETQ.

The J gene is TRBJ2-1, the V gene TRBV11-3; TRBD2 might be the D (5 bases). Germline V CDR1 and CDR2: SGHNT, YENEEA. Trimming shortened V by 5 bases and J by 4 bases, and 15 bases separated the two germline ends. The CDR3 sequence is 15 residues long. CDR3 DNA sequence: TGTGCCAGCAGCCCGTCGGGCGGGCCTTACAATGAGCAGTTCTTC. This sequence encodes CASSPSGGPYNEQFF.

The chain joins TRBV5-1 to TRBJ1-1; D unresolved. Germline V lookup: CDR1 SGHRS, CDR2 YFSETQ. CDR3 length: 15 amino acids. V was shortened by 0 bases and J by 1 base, with 10 bases between the two germline ends. The CDR3 nucleotides read TGCGCCAGCAGCTTGGTCCCTACGGCGAACACTGAAGCTTTCTTT. Protein sequence: CASSLVPTANTEAFF.

The V and J genes are TRBV4-1 and TRBJ1-2; D not resolved. Germline loops: CDR1 MGHRA, CDR2 YSYEKL. This CDR3 contains 14 residues. V lost 1 base, J lost 0 bases, and 6 bases lay in between. DNA of the CDR3: TGCGCCAGCAGCCAAGTTGGAGCTAACTATGGCTACACCTTC. As protein: CASSQVGANYGYTF.

V and J are TRBV28 and TRBJ1-5; D remains unclear. This CDR3 has 16 amino acids. Trimming shortened V by 2 bases and J by 4 bases, and 15 bases separated the two germline ends. Germline CDR1 and CDR2: MDHEN and SYDVKM. CDR3 region: CASSLGRPGVNQPQHF. CDR3 bases: TGTGCCAGCAGTTTAGGCAGGCCTGGGGTTAATCAGCCCCAGCATTTT. The complete variable domain, with remaining parts taken from reference TRBV28 and TRBJ1-5, reads DVKVTQSSRYLVKRTGEKVFLECVQDMDHENMFWYRQDPGLGLRLIYFSYDVKMKEKGDIPEGYSVSREKKERFSLILESASTNQTSMYLCASSLGRPGVNQPQHFGDGTRLSIL.

The gene calls are TRBV6-1 and TRBJ2-7, with 9 bases matching TRBD2. The CDR3 is 15 residues long. Germline trimming cut 7 bases from V and 0 bases from J; bases unmatched to any gene: 7. CDR1 is MNHNS, CDR2 SASEGT, per germline. The CDR3 nucleotides read TGTGCCAGCAACGCGGGAGGGGCGAGCTCCTACGAGCAGTACTTC. Encoded protein: CASNAGGASSYEQYF.

As for this clone: Its ends do not fully match the called genes, so a read error is possible. The sample has other DNA sequences that encode this CDR3 too. J is TRBJ2-7 and V is TRBV19; D possibly corresponds to TRBD2 (5 bases). Germline lookup yields CDR1 LNHDA and CDR2 SQIVND (reference sequence). CDR3 length equals 12 residues. CDR3 bases: TGTGCCAGTGGCTTAGGAGACTACGAGCAGTACTTT. Translation gives CASGLGDYEQYF.

The CDR3 nucleotides are TGTGCCAGCAGCACCGGACAGGGTAACTATGGCTACACCTTC. Translation gives CASSTGQGNYGYTF. The chain employs TRBV5-6 and TRBJ1-2; 8 nucleotides align to TRBD1. The CDR3 length is 14 residues. CDR1 is SGHDT and CDR2 is YYEEEE in the germline V gene. Trimming removed 4 bases from V and 1 base from J; junction bases left unmatched: 3.

This clone was counted a single time. The genes are TRBV4-1 and TRBJ1-1, with D maybe TRBD1 (5 bases). V was pared by 6 bases and J by 4 bases, with 15 bases between. This CDR3 has 14 amino acids. CDR1 is MGHRA, CDR2 YSYEKL, per germline. CDR3 amino acids: CASSHPGKGTEAFF. The CDR3 coding sequence is TGCGCCAGCAGTCACCCAGGGAAGGGCACTGAAGCTTTCTTT.

The V call is TRBV2, the J call TRBJ2-7; 9 positions match TRBD2. CDR1 is SNHLY and CDR2 is FYNNEI in the germline V gene. There are 14 residues in the CDR3. After removal of 5 bases from V and 4 bases from J, the junction contained 6 bases not matched to a gene. The DNA for the CDR3 is TGTGCCAGCAGTTCTTTAGCGGGAGCTTACGAGCAGTACTTC. This gives the protein CASSSLAGAYEQYF.

The V and J genes are TRBV20-1 and TRBJ2-7; D is unclear. The V gene's germline CDR1 is DFQATT and CDR2 SNEGSKA (reference sequence). This CDR3 comprises 9 residues. Trimming cost V 6 bases and J 2 bases, with 2 bases left between them. The CDR3, as DNA: TGCAGTGCAGCCTACGAGCAGTACTTC. Encoded protein: CSAAYEQYF.

The CDR3: CASRTALSSYEQYF. CDR3 in DNA: TGTGCCAGCAGAACAGCTCTTAGCTCCTACGAGCAGTACTTC. The chain uses TRBV27 and TRBJ2-7; D unclear. The germline CDR1 and CDR2 sequences are MNHEY and SMNVEV (reference sequence). The CDR3 extends over 14 amino acids. Trimming took off 6 bases at V and 0 bases at J, with 12 bases between the two ends.

The chain has TRBV18 and TRBJ2-7, with D unclear. Germline CDR1 KGHSH, CDR2 LQKENI. Between the trimmed V and J ends, which lost 3 bases and 1 base, there was a span of 16 bases. This CDR3 region has 16 residues. The CDR3 sequence is CASSPWQAEISYEQYF. The CDR3 DNA reads TGTGCCAGCTCACCGTGGCAAGCAGAAATTTCCTACGAGCAGTACTTC.

This chain links TRBV7-8 with TRBJ2-2; D gene ambiguous. The length of the CDR3 is 16 residues. Trimming took 6 bases from V and 7 from J, leaving 21 bases between them. From germline, CDR1 is SGHVS and CDR2 FQNEAQ. The CDR3 nucleotides read TGTGCCAGCAGAAGTACGGTTGCGTTTTTGGACGGGGAGCTGTTTTTT. This translates into CASRSTVAFLDGELFF.